This T cell receptor (beta chain) was sequenced for a study of T cells in localized non-small cell lung cancer. A note on this clone: Its antigen is currently unknown.

CDR3 length: 13 residues. Per the germline V gene, CDR1 is PRHDT and CDR2 is FYEKMQ (reference sequence). The J segment lost 8 bases and the V segment lost 0 bases, leaving 0 bases of the junction unmatched. This table comes from immunoSEQ multiplex PCR, and its TCRdb copy is limited to in-frame clones, with some not included. The sample records around 41,000 clones, 85% to 90% being singletons. Whole-study findings and limits: Tumor samples were not multi-region, leaving intratumor heterogeneity unexcluded. Tumor trailed uninvolved adjacent lung in T cell clonality, which peaked there. Overall survival was longer when the density of T cells in the blood was higher.

The sample consisted of peripheral blood, taken before any cancer treatment. The chain couples TRBV13 to TRBJ2-1; TRBD1 matches at 8 bases. This receptor was taken from a female donor aged 60 or older with stage I squamous cell lung carcinoma. The CDR3: CASSLGTGDEQFF. The CDR3 region has the DNA TGTGCCAGCAGCTTAGGGACAGGGGATGAGCAGTTCTTC.